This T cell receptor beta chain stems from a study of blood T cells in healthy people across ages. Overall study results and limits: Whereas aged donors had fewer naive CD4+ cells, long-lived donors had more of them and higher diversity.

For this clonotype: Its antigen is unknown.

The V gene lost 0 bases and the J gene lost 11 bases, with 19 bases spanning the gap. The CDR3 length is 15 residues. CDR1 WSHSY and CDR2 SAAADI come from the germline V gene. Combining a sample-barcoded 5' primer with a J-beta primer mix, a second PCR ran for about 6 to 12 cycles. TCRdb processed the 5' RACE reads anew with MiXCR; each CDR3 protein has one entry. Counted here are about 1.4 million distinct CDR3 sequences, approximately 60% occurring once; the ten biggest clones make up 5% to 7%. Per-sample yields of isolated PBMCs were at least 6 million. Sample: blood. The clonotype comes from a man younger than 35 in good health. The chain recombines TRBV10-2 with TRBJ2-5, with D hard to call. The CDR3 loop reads CASSESISSHNEQYF. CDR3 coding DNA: TGCGCCAGCAGTGAGTCCATATCTAGTCACAATGAGCAGTACTTC.